The rows below give T cell receptor beta chains drawn from one sample of a study of T cells in Graves' hyperthyroidism and ophthalmopathy. In TCRdb, the multiplex PCR reads were re-called with MiXCR into one record per CDR3 protein. The repertoire holds some 620,000 distinct CDR3 sequences, with around 16% as singletons. Sequenced input: blood. All receptors come from a woman between 25 and 40 years old with Graves' hyperthyroidism. Each CDR3 is given with its conserved first and last residue. A D gene is named only where the DNA matches it firmly. The size of a clone is reported for some rows only, either as once, few or many, or as a class for expanded clones.

clone_size	v_call	d_call	j_call	cdr3_aa	cdr3_nt
few	TRBV7-3	TRBD2	TRBJ2-1	CASERGAGGPKDEQFF	TGTGCCAGCGAGCGGGGGGCGGGAGGCCCGAAGGATGAGCAGTTCTTC
NA	TRBV6-1	NA	TRBJ1-2	CASSSNPNYGYTF	TGTGCCAGCAGTTCCAATCCAAACTATGGCTACACCTTC
many	TRBV28	NA	TRBJ1-1	CASSLGHTSTEAFF	TGTGCCAGCAGTTTGGGACACACCTCCACTGAAGCTTTCTTT
many	TRBV7-2	TRBD2	TRBJ2-5	CASSSMPLAGGRTETQYF	TGTGCCAGCAGCTCGATGCCTCTAGCGGGAGGTCGTACTGAGACCCAGTACTTC
few	TRBV3-1	TRBD2	TRBJ2-7	CASSQLGLAGYLSQYF	TGTGCCAGCAGCCAACTGGGACTAGCGGGATATCTTTCGCAGTACTTC
many	TRBV28	NA	TRBJ2-7	CASSPVHGNSYEQYF	TGTGCCAGCAGTCCCGTCCACGGGAACTCCTACGAGCAGTACTTC
many	TRBV29-1	TRBD2	TRBJ2-7	CSVESGRNEQYF	TGCAGCGTTGAAAGCGGGAGAAACGAGCAGTACTTC
NA	TRBV7-2	TRBD2	TRBJ2-7	CASSISSPGLAGEQYF	TGTGCCAGCAGCATCTCCTCACCGGGACTAGCTGGCGAGCAGTACTTC
NA	TRBV11-2	TRBD2	TRBJ2-1	CASSPRTSGRITYNEQFF	TGTGCCAGCAGCCCCCGGACTAGCGGGAGGATTACCTACAATGAGCAGTTCTTC
NA	TRBV12-3/TRBV12-4	NA	TRBJ1-2	CASSLQGQNYGYTF	TGTGCCAGCAGTTTACAGGGCCAGAACTATGGCTACACCTTC
few	TRBV20-1	NA	TRBJ2-3	CSAKAPGTSRTDTQYF	TGCAGTGCCAAGGCCCCCGGGACATCCCGCACAGATACGCAGTATTTT
many	TRBV20-1	NA	TRBJ1-1	CSPNDGLTNTEAFF	TGCAGTCCGAACGATGGGCTGACGAACACTGAAGCTTTCTTT
NA	TRBV7-2	TRBD1	TRBJ2-5	CASSLMRGRETQYF	TGTGCCAGCAGCTTAATGAGGGGGCGGGAGACCCAGTACTTC
many	TRBV11-2	NA	TRBJ2-7	CASSLDRGTYEQYF	TGTGCCAGCAGCTTAGACAGGGGAACCTACGAGCAGTACTTC
few	TRBV4-3	TRBD2	TRBJ2-2	CASSQDRAGEDTGELFF	TGCGCCAGCAGCCAAGATAGAGCGGGAGAAGACACCGGGGAGCTGTTTTTT
few	TRBV29-1	NA	TRBJ2-7	CSVVGNSYKQYF	TGCAGCGTTGTAGGGAACTCCTACAAGCAGTACTTC
few	TRBV20-1	NA	TRBJ2-5	CSAAVGVSYQETQYF	TGCAGTGCCGCAGTCGGGGTGAGCTACCAAGAGACCCAGTACTTC
few	TRBV10-1	TRBD1	TRBJ2-7	CASSRTGEVNEQYF	TGCGCCAGCAGTCGGACAGGCGAGGTGAACGAGCAGTACTTC
few	TRBV20-1	NA	TRBJ1-1	CGARNRVNTEAFF	TGCGGTGCTAGAAATAGGGTTAACACTGAAGCTTTCTTT
many	TRBV7-7	TRBD2	TRBJ2-1	CASSRLAGDYNEQFF	TGTGCTAGCAGTCGTCTCGCGGGAGATTACAATGAGCAGTTCTTC
many	TRBV5-5	NA	TRBJ1-4	CASSATAYNEKLFF	TGTGCCAGCAGCGCGACAGCCTATAATGAAAAACTGTTTTTT
NA	TRBV20-1	TRBD2	TRBJ2-1	CSAREGLETFLKQFF	TGCAGTGCTAGAGAGGGACTAGAGACTTTCCTTAAGCAGTTCTTC
many	TRBV28	TRBD1	TRBJ1-1	CASTTDRGGDTEAFF	TGTGCCAGCACCACCGACAGGGGCGGTGACACTGAAGCTTTCTTT
NA	TRBV14	NA	TRBJ2-3	CASSQVAGITDTQYF	TGTGCCAGCAGCCAAGTGGCGGGAATCACAGATACGCAGTATTTT
many	TRBV7-8	TRBD2	TRBJ2-7	CASSSLRTSGYEQYF	TGTGCCAGCAGCTCCCTCCGGACTAGCGGCTACGAGCAGTACTTC
few	TRBV10-3	TRBD2	TRBJ2-5	CASSGASGRKETQYF	TGTGCCTCCTCAGGGGCCAGCGGGAGAAAAGAGACCCAGTACTTC
many	TRBV20-1	NA	TRBJ1-1	CSASQTVNTEAFF	TGCAGTGCTTCTCAGACGGTGAACACTGAAGCTTTCTTT
few	TRBV5-1	TRBD2	TRBJ2-1	CASSLASGRDYEQFF	TGCGCCAGCAGCTTGGCGAGCGGGAGGGACTATGAGCAGTTCTTC
many	TRBV10-2	TRBD2	TRBJ2-3	CASTLAGTDTQYF	TGCGCCAGCACACTAGCGGGGACAGATACGCAGTATTTT
few	TRBV4-1	NA	TRBJ1-2	CASTTGEWDYGYTF	TGCGCCAGCACGACGGGGGAATGGGACTATGGCTACACCTTC
NA	TRBV6-1	TRBD2	TRBJ2-3	CASTQTSGEADTQYF	TGTGCCAGCACCCAGACTAGCGGAGAGGCAGATACGCAGTATTTT
few	TRBV29-1	NA	TRBJ1-1	CSVTQRVTEAFF	TGCAGCGTGACCCAGAGGGTCACTGAAGCTTTCTTT
many	TRBV2	NA	TRBJ1-1	CASRFDWGLTEAFF	TGTGCCAGCAGATTTGATTGGGGGCTCACTGAAGCTTTCTTT
NA	TRBV6-2/TRBV6-3	TRBD2	TRBJ2-4	CASSYAGLAGDENIQYF	TGTGCCAGCAGTTATGCGGGACTAGCGGGAGATGAAAACATTCAGTACTTC
NA	TRBV7-8	TRBD2	TRBJ2-2	CASSALAGASGGELFF	TGTGCCAGCAGCGCTCTAGCGGGAGCCTCAGGCGGGGAGCTGTTTTTT
NA	TRBV3-1	NA	TRBJ1-2	CASSQDIYRNGYTF	TGTGCCAGCAGCCAAGATATTTACCGCAATGGCTACACCTTC
many	TRBV7-2	NA	TRBJ1-1	CASSLAGTSNTEAFF	TGTGCCAGCAGCTTAGCAGGGACCTCGAACACTGAAGCTTTCTTT
NA	TRBV7-2	NA	TRBJ2-6	CASSLGTWASGANVLTF	TGTGCCAGCAGCTTAGGTACCTGGGCCTCTGGGGCCAACGTCCTGACTTTC
NA	TRBV18	NA	TRBJ1-1	CASSLLEGENTEAFF	TGTGCCAGCTCCCTCCTCGAAGGAGAGAACACTGAAGCTTTCTTT
many	TRBV5-1	NA	TRBJ2-7	CASSLEQSYEQYF	TGCGCCAGCAGCTTGGAACAGTCCTACGAGCAGTACTTC